Listed below are T cell receptor beta chains from one sample, sequenced in a study of beta chain features in type 1 diabetes. This table comes from immunoSEQ multiplex PCR, and its TCRdb copy is limited to in-frame clones, with some not included. The sample holds 40,000 to 60,000 clones, 55% to 80% seen once. The sequencing sample was made of stem cell memory CD4+ T cells from blood. All receptors derive from a woman younger than 45 with type 1 diabetes. Each CDR3 is given with its conserved first and last residue. A D gene is named only where the DNA matches it firmly.

CDR3: CASSSTTSSDTQYF; J: TRBJ2-3; V: TRBV7-2; D: -
CDR3: CASSVDLGEGPNTEAFF; J: TRBJ1-1; V: TRBV9; D: -
CDR3: CASSSPIGGSSYNEQFF; J: TRBJ2-1; V: TRBV7-2; D: TRBD2
CDR3: CASSPGQGFYEQYF; J: TRBJ2-7; V: TRBV18; D: TRBD1
CDR3: CASRQGGSTQYF; J: TRBJ2-5; V: TRBV13; D: TRBD1
CDR3: CATTTGGADTQYF; J: TRBJ2-3; V: TRBV28; D: -
CDR3: CASSMEKTGVAQPQHF; J: TRBJ1-5; V: TRBV19; D: TRBD1
CDR3: CASSVTGDLNEQYF; J: TRBJ2-7; V: TRBV5-4; D: TRBD1
CDR3: CASSPNGGDQPQHF; J: TRBJ1-5; V: TRBV18; D: -
CDR3: CASSPNPGTLAYGYTF; J: TRBJ1-2; V: TRBV5-4; D: -
CDR3: CASSPGLAGAGTGELFF; J: TRBJ2-2; V: TRBV18; D: TRBD2
CDR3: CASSLVGQGYNEQFF; J: TRBJ2-1; V: TRBV5-1; D: TRBD1
CDR3: CASSSQGADGYTF; J: TRBJ1-2; V: TRBV5-1; D: TRBD1
CDR3: CASRTSSGSLDEQYF; J: TRBJ2-7; V: TRBV28; D: TRBD2
CDR3: CASSYSLAGGHEQFF; J: TRBJ2-1; V: TRBV6-5; D: TRBD2
CDR3: CASSRSSDREDYTF; J: TRBJ1-2; V: TRBV7-2; D: TRBD1
CDR3: CASSYSGEQFF; J: TRBJ2-1; V: TRBV6-5; D: -
CDR3: CASSQDVAGAVDTQYF; J: TRBJ2-3; V: TRBV4-1; D: TRBD2
CDR3: CASSQDGTVEDTDTQYF; J: TRBJ2-3; V: TRBV4-1; D: -
CDR3: CASFYRTSTDEQFF; J: TRBJ2-1; V: TRBV30; D: -
CDR3: CSVEGATSGNDYEQYF; J: TRBJ2-7; V: TRBV29-1; D: TRBD2
CDR3: CAGLSAGTTYNEQFF; J: TRBJ2-1; V: TRBV7-2; D: TRBD2
CDR3: CASSLGGKETQYF; J: TRBJ2-5; V: TRBV28; D: -
CDR3: CASSSKLAGEETQYF; J: TRBJ2-5; V: TRBV5-1; D: TRBD2
CDR3: CASSTGTIQETQYF; J: TRBJ2-5; V: TRBV2; D: TRBD2
CDR3: CASNSGRAADTQYF; J: TRBJ2-3; V: TRBV6-6; D: TRBD2
CDR3: CASRSQGAYEQYF; J: TRBJ2-7; V: TRBV5-1; D: TRBD1
CDR3: CASTPDRQGAANEQFF; J: TRBJ2-1; V: TRBV5-1; D: TRBD1
CDR3: CASSQGLSNQPQHF; J: TRBJ1-5; V: TRBV4-2; D: -
CDR3: CSVAGESGTDTQYF; J: TRBJ2-3; V: TRBV29-1; D: -
CDR3: CASSLDPGQGIFGEKLFF; J: TRBJ1-4; V: TRBV5-1; D: TRBD1
CDR3: CASSLGREPQPQHF; J: TRBJ1-5; V: TRBV7-2; D: -
CDR3: CASSPPSAGYNEQFF; J: TRBJ2-1; V: TRBV18; D: -
CDR3: CASSRIGTDSYEQYF; J: TRBJ2-7; V: TRBV5-1; D: -
CDR3: CASSLSGGYEQYF; J: TRBJ2-7; V: TRBV28; D: -
CDR3: CASSAAGFEETQYF; J: TRBJ2-5; V: TRBV5-1; D: -
CDR3: CASSSPRGGSTDTQYF; J: TRBJ2-3; V: TRBV6-6; D: TRBD2
CDR3: CASRRPGTSGANTGELFF; J: TRBJ2-2; V: TRBV5-1; D: TRBD2
CDR3: CASSLRSGVTRQETQYF; J: TRBJ2-5; V: TRBV27; D: TRBD2
CDR3: CAWSVPGSYNEQFF; J: TRBJ2-1; V: TRBV30; D: -
CDR3: CASINQGNSYEQYF; J: TRBJ2-7; V: TRBV6-1; D: -
CDR3: CGVRGSGYEQYF; J: TRBJ2-7; V: TRBV30; D: -
CDR3: CASSLEQGEQYF; J: TRBJ2-7; V: TRBV7-9; D: -
CDR3: CASSPLGTGSNEKLFF; J: TRBJ1-4; V: TRBV18; D: TRBD1
CDR3: CASNLAGSGGYNEQFF; J: TRBJ2-1; V: TRBV5-1; D: TRBD2
CDR3: CASSLGSGTFYEQYF; J: TRBJ2-7; V: TRBV18; D: -
CDR3: CSVRPGDNQPQHF; J: TRBJ1-5; V: TRBV29-1; D: -
CDR3: CASSYRGTLGETQYF; J: TRBJ2-5; V: TRBV6-5; D: -
CDR3: CASSGTRTYEQYF; J: TRBJ2-7; V: TRBV27; D: TRBD2
CDR3: CASNTDRGRGYTF; J: TRBJ1-2; V: TRBV21-1; D: -
CDR3: CASSLLSGNGYTF; J: TRBJ1-2; V: TRBV27; D: -
CDR3: CASSLVAGIGMNTEAFF; J: TRBJ1-1; V: TRBV7-9; D: -